These 12 T cell receptor beta chains originate from one sample sequenced in a study of cytomegalovirus exposure and HLA in healthy donors. With 60 Vbeta and 13 Jbeta primers, the PCR was carried out. Here immunoSEQ multiplex PCR was the method, and the copy in TCRdb shows in-frame clones only, minus some. This sample has 100,000 to 150,000 clones; approximately 80% occur once, and the top ten carry roughly 3.5%. Material for sequencing was PBMCs. Receptors originate from a man aged 35 to 55 in good health and CMV-seronegative.

V usage is TRBV5-1 and J usage is TRBJ1-3, with TRBD1 matching 7 bases. Trimming cost V 0 bases and J 0 bases; bases outside gene matches: 6. The germline CDR1 and CDR2 sequences are SGHRS and YFSETQ. The CDR3 sequence is 17 residues long. Here the CDR3 DNA reads TGCGCCAGCAGCTTGGGACAGGGCCTTGCCTCTGGAAACACCATATATTTT. It codes for CASSLGQGLASGNTIYF.

The chain carries TRBV5-5 and TRBJ1-6; D gene ambiguous. Germline V gene sequence: CDR1 SGHKS, CDR2 YYEKEE (reference sequence). There are 14 residues in the CDR3. V was cut by 2 bases and J by 7 bases, with 10 bases left in between. The CDR3, as DNA: TGTGCCAGCAGCTTTTGGACTATAAATTCACCCCTCCACTTT. Protein product: CASSFWTINSPLHF.

V and J are TRBV11-3 and TRBJ2-5; D uncertain. The CDR3 loop spans 14 amino acids. Trimming left V 5 bases short and J 5 bases short, with 15 bases between. Per the germline V gene, CDR1 is SGHNT and CDR2 is YENEEA. The DNA of the CDR3 is TGTGCCAGCAGCCCTTCCGGTTTAGTGGAGACCCAGTACTTC. It specifies CASSPSGLVETQYF.

This clone was recorded a few times. The V and J genes are TRBV12-5 and TRBJ2-1; D may be TRBD1 (5 bases). V lost 4 bases, J lost 7 bases, and 11 bases lay in between. CDR3 length equals 13 residues. The germline gives CDR1 LGHNT, CDR2 FRNRAP. CDR3 amino acids: CASGSNQGNEQFF. The DNA of the CDR3 is TGTGCTAGTGGTTCGAATCAGGGTAATGAGCAGTTCTTC.

The chain recombines TRBV5-6 with TRBJ2-5; D is perhaps TRBD1 (7 bases). CDR1 is SGHDT and CDR2 is YYEEEE in the germline V gene. The CDR3 spans 14 residues. V shed 1 base and J shed 7 bases, with 14 bases lying between them. The CDR3 DNA follows: TGTGCCAGCAGCTTGTTGTCCCAGGGGGGGACCCAGTACTTC. Protein product: CASSLLSQGGTQYF.

The chain links TRBV7-2 to TRBJ2-5; maybe TRBD1 (6 bases). The V and J ends lost 5 bases and 0 bases respectively, with 19 bases between them. Germline CDR1 reads SGHTA; CDR2 reads FQGNSA. There are 17 residues in the CDR3. CDR3 nucleotides: TGTGCCAGCAGCCCCTACAACAGGGCAGGGTACCAAGAGACCCAGTACTTC. Protein product: CASSPYNRAGYQETQYF.

The V call is TRBV19, the J call TRBJ2-1, with TRBD1 as a possible D gene (5 bases). Germline assignment: CDR1 LNHDA and CDR2 SQIVND (reference sequence). CDR3 length: 14 amino acids. Trimming pared 5 bases from V and 6 bases from J, leaving 14 bases between. For the CDR3, the DNA is TGTGCCAGTAGTGCTCGACAGTTTCTCAATGAGCAGTTCTTC. Protein: CASSARQFLNEQFF.

This clone was counted between two and nine times. The rearrangement joins TRBV4-2 to TRBJ2-2; TRBD2 aligns across 9 bases. The CDR3 is 17 amino acids. Germline lookup yields CDR1 LGHNA and CDR2 YNFKEQ. With V trimmed by 0 bases and J by 6 bases, 8 bases remained unmatched. In DNA, the CDR3 is TGTGCCAGCAGCCAAGATGCTAGCGGGGCCTCGGCCGGGGAGCTGTTTTTT. This translates into CASSQDASGASAGELFF.

This clone was seen only a few times. The chain joins TRBV6-5 to TRBJ1-2; possible D gene TRBD1, 6 bases. The germline gives CDR1 MNHEY, CDR2 SVGAGI. The CDR3 loop spans 14 amino acids. Trimming left V 7 bases short and J 0 bases short, with 12 bases between. This CDR3 reads CASTQRQANYGYTF. CDR3 coding DNA: TGTGCCAGCACTCAAAGACAGGCTAACTATGGCTACACCTTC.

The chain carries TRBV6-1 and TRBJ1-2, with TRBD1 identical over 7 bases. From germline, CDR1 is MNHNS and CDR2 SASEGT. Trimming at V came to 5 bases and at J to 2 bases, leaving 2 bases not matched to a gene. This CDR3 is built from 13 residues. DNA for the CDR3: TGTGCCAGCAGTACGACAGGGAACTATGGCTACACCTTC. As protein: CASSTTGNYGYTF.

This chain connects TRBV19 to TRBJ1-4; the D gene is possibly TRBD1 (6 bases). The CDR3 has 14 residues. Germline loops: CDR1 LNHDA, CDR2 SQIVND (reference sequence). Trimming shortened V by 5 bases and J by 4 bases, and 11 bases separated the two germline ends. The CDR3 DNA reads as TGTGCCAGTAGTTTGGTAGGGGGTAATGAAAAACTGTTTTTT. This codes for CASSLVGGNEKLFF.

The rearrangement uses TRBV11-1 and TRBJ2-2; D is unclear. The V gene lost 6 bases and the J gene lost 4 bases, with 12 bases spanning the gap. The CDR3 has 14 amino acids. The germline CDR1 and CDR2 sequences are SGHAT and FQDESV (reference sequence). The CDR3 nucleotides are TGTGCCAGCAGGTCAGGAATTGGCACCGGGGAGCTGTTTTTT. As protein: CASRSGIGTGELFF.